The sequence of this TCR beta chain was determined in a study of cytomegalovirus exposure and HLA in healthy donors. Primers: 60 Vbeta forward and 13 Jbeta reverse. Measured with immunoSEQ multiplex PCR; TCRdb has only the in-frame clones, and not every one. The repertoire holds 170,000 or so clones, with around three quarters as singletons. CDR1 and CDR2 (germline): LNHDA, SQIVND (reference sequence). This CDR3 has 13 residues. V was pared by 8 bases and J by 3 bases, with 5 bases of the junction left unmatched. The chain is built from TRBV19 and TRBJ2-7, with 9 positions matching TRBD2. Sequences were obtained from PBMCs. The TCR originated in a man aged 35 to 55 in good health and CMV-seronegative. The CDR3 loop is CASQRGANYEQYF. The CDR3 region has the DNA TGTGCCAGTCAGCGGGGGGCCAACTACGAGCAGTACTTC. Full variable domain (rest looked up from reference TRBV19 and TRBJ2-7): DGGITQSPKYLFRKEGQNVTLSCEQNLNHDAMYWYRQDPGQGLRLIYYSQIVNDFQKGDIAEGYSVSREKKESFPLTVTSAQKNPTAFYLCASQRGANYEQYFGPGTRLTVT.